One T cell receptor beta chain is described in this entry. Its specific antigen is unknown. Base-call qualities are not available, and no considerably larger clone is one nucleotide away. The sample originates from a study of technical replicates of blood from a handful of donors (dated by TCRdb to the late 2010s). The CDR1 and CDR2 encoded by the germline V gene are SNHLY and FYNNEI. V is shortened by 3 bases, J by 3 bases, and the region joining them spans 5 bases. Including the terminal cysteine and phenylalanine, the CDR3 comprises 13 residues. Solely the CDR3 DNA is kept, with 39 bases framed from the first base. The library was built by means of the immunoSEQ multiplex PCR assay. The clones in this table, taken by TCRdb from immuneACCESS, are in-frame only. Not every clone is retained; where verified, under half of the shortfall comes from an unresolved V gene, and the cause of the rest is unknown. The sample table shows about 49,000 clones, and around nine tenths are seen once. The ten largest clones capture around 3.6% of the sample.

The sample taken for sequencing was PBMCs. The clonotype originates from a human donor in good health. Some clones in this sample may be carry-over from other donors' samples. In this chain, TRBV2 is recombined with TRBJ2-2; no D gene is confidently identified. The bases are TGTGCCAGCAGTGACCGGGACACCGGGGAGCTGTTTTTT. It codes for CASSDRDTGELFF.